This T cell receptor (beta chain) was retrieved from a study of CD8 T cells in Susac syndrome. Study conclusions and caveats: As the study acknowledged, the number of individuals in its TCR sequencing and HLA analysis was relatively small.

Peripheral blood CD8+ and CD4+ T cells were profiled by TCR beta sequencing. FACS enriched CD8+ TEMRA cells, while bulk CD8+ and CD4+ were negatively isolated. As to this clonotype: What it recognizes is unknown.

After extraction with the RNeasy kit, about 0.45 to 1 ug of the RNA was reverse transcribed using random hexamers. Amplification of TCR beta CDR3 spanned 54 Vbeta and 13 Jbeta via immunoSEQ multiplex PCR. TCRdb redid the calling of the immunoSEQ multiplex PCR reads with MiXCR, one entry per CDR3 protein. The sample lists 120,000 or so distinct CDR3 sequences; 94% were seen once. The CDR3 loop spans 15 amino acids. The V gene end was trimmed by 6 bases and the J gene end by 7 bases; junction bases not matched to a gene: 10. CDR1 is MNHNY and CDR2 is SVGAGI in the germline V gene (reference sequence). The V gene is TRBV6-6, the J gene TRBJ2-1; 9 nucleotides match TRBD2. The sequencing input was CD4+ T cells from PBMCs. The clonotype originates from a human donor in good health. The CDR3 bases are TGTGCCAGCAGACCCTTTAGCGGGAGTAGTAATGAGCAGTTCTTC. This gives the protein CASRPFSGSSNEQFF.